The next 8 T cell receptor beta chains were all read from a single sample in a study of T cells in Graves' hyperthyroidism and ophthalmopathy. Using RNA transcripts as the source, TCR beta CDR3 regions were amplified. Using the HTBI primer set, a first-round RT-PCR was run on the TCR CDR3. TCRdb analysed the multiplex PCR reads with MiXCR anew, one entry per CDR3 protein. The sample includes 600,000 or so distinct CDR3 sequences, 14% of them seen just once. The sample comprised blood. The receptors here all came from a woman aged 45-59 years with Graves' ophthalmopathy.

The chain combines TRBV5-1 with TRBJ2-4, with 12 bases matching TRBD2. V shed 3 bases and J 7 bases; nucleotides not matched to a gene: 14. The CDR3 covers 18 residues. The germline V gene has CDR1 SGHRS and CDR2 YFSETQ. CDR3 sequence: CASSSSASGRAVGNIQYF. CDR3 coding DNA: TGCGCCAGCAGCTCCTCAGCTAGCGGGAGGGCCGTGGGTAACATTCAGTACTTC.

The chain recombines TRBV28 with TRBJ1-5; 7 nucleotides line up with TRBD1. The DNA end lines up better with TRBJ2-3; the J call may be wrong. Germline CDR1 is MDHEN and CDR2 is SYDVKM. This CDR3 contains 13 residues. The CDR3 loop reads CASSTGSHQPQYF. CDR3 DNA: TGTGCCAGCTCGACAGGGTCTCATCAGCCCCAGTATTTT.

This clonotype was seen ten or more times. The chain recombines TRBV28 with TRBJ2-7; D ambiguous. Germline assignment: CDR1 MDHEN and CDR2 SYDVKM. This CDR3 region has 13 residues. Trimming took off 7 bases at V and 2 bases at J, with 12 bases between the two ends. This CDR3 is CASTHGAAYEQYF. The CDR3 bases are TGTGCCAGCACCCACGGAGCAGCCTACGAGCAGTACTTC.

This clonotype was observed a handful of times. This chain joins TRBV10-3 and TRBJ2-7; D possibly uses TRBD1 or TRBD2 (5 bases each). V was pared by 2 bases and J by 2 bases, with 10 bases between. Germline V CDR1 and CDR2: ENHRY, SYGVKD. The CDR3 spans 14 residues. The CDR3 sequence: CAISEKGTPYEQYF. The CDR3 DNA is TGTGCCATCAGTGAGAAGGGGACCCCCTACGAGCAGTACTTC.

This clonotype appeared many times. The V gene is TRBV29-1, the J gene TRBJ2-1, with TRBD2 matching over 8 bases. The germline gives CDR1 SQVTM, CDR2 ANQGSEA. CDR3 length equals 12 residues. Losses at the gene ends were 7 bases for V and 9 bases for J; bases not matched to a gene: 8. The CDR3 coding sequence is TGCAGCGCCGGTAGCGGGAAGGCTGAGCAGTTCTTC. Protein sequence: CSAGSGKAEQFF.

This clonotype was seen a few times. J is TRBJ2-3 and V is TRBV6-2 or TRBV6-3, with D perhaps TRBD1 or TRBD2 (5 bases each). This CDR3 region has 16 residues. With 7 bases removed from V and 0 bases from J, the gap between germline ends came to 17 bases. The germline gives CDR1 MNHEY, CDR2 SVGEGT. The CDR3 region has the DNA TGTGCCAGCAAAACTAGGGACGCTGGGAGCACAGATACGCAGTATTTT. Residues: CASKTRDAGSTDTQYF.

This clonotype was seen more than once but under ten times. Possible read error: a much larger clone is one base away. The rearrangement joins TRBV20-1 to TRBJ2-2; 7 positions match TRBD2. In germline, CDR1 is DFQATT, CDR2 SNEGSKA (reference sequence). The CDR3 totals 16 residues. The CDR3 DNA reads TGCAGTACTAGAGATTTGCAGCGGGAGAACACCGGGGAGCTGTTTTTT. As protein: CSTRDLQRENTGELFF.

This clonotype was recorded many times. This chain connects TRBV6-2 or TRBV6-3 to TRBJ2-7; no reliable D call. V was trimmed by 6 bases and J by 1 base, leaving 7 bases between them. This CDR3 is 12 amino acids long. Germline V CDR1 and CDR2: MNHEY, SVGEGT. For the CDR3, the DNA is TGTGCCAGCAGCAAGACTTCCTACGAGCAGTACTTC. Translating it yields CASSKTSYEQYF.